This TCR beta chain is drawn from a study of blood T cell repertoires in COVID-19. The overall study: Samples taken during acute and convalescent COVID-19 were collected in the United States, Italy and Spain.

Sequencing was performed with immunoSEQ multiplex PCR; in TCRdb, only in-frame clones are kept and a portion is missing. The data contain about 72,000 clones, roughly 82% of them singletons. This clone appeared a few times. Germline assignment: CDR1 SGHAT and CDR2 FQDESV (reference sequence). The CDR3 consists of 13 residues. V dropped 6 bases and J dropped 6; count of bases not matched to a gene: 5. The sequencing sample was made of peripheral blood. This chain joins TRBV11-1 and TRBJ1-5, with TRBD1 identical over 7 bases. The clonotype originates from a human donor in a cohort sampled during active COVID-19. CDR3 nucleotides: TGTGCCAGCAGTGCCCAGGGGGGTCAGCCCCAGCATTTT. As protein: CASSAQGGQPQHF.